This T cell receptor (beta chain) was recovered during a study of T cell responses to AZD1222 COVID-19 vaccine. Study-level results: Females made up more of the donors, who were largely white British, and clonal diversity may have come out too low. Spike was spanned by vaccine-associated CD4 TCRs, with dominance at 160-218 and 743-854. Only 6 or 7 individuals given AZD1222 were seropositive at baseline.

As regards this clone: As yet, its antigen is unknown.

Only in-frame clones appear in the TCRdb table, and some are missing; sequencing was by immunoSEQ multiplex PCR. The table includes around 78,000 clones, 75% to 90% detected once. The length of the CDR3 is 16 residues. V lost 3 bases to trimming and J lost 2 bases; unmatched junction nucleotides: 9. Per germline, CDR1 SGHNT and CDR2 YYREEE (reference sequence). V is TRBV5-4 and J is TRBJ2-7; TRBD1 aligns across 9 bases. The specimen comprised peripheral blood, sampled 28 days after the second AZD1222 dose. This TCR derives from an adult who received the AZD1222 COVID-19 vaccine. Here the CDR3 DNA reads TGTGCCAGCAGCTCACCGGGACAGGGTTTGACCTACGAGCAGTACTTC. Residues: CASSSPGQGLTYEQYF. The full variable domain, its missing parts supplied by reference TRBV5-4 and TRBJ2-7, is ETGVTQSPTHLIKTRGQQVTLRCSSQSGHNTVSWYQQALGQGPQFIFQYYREEENGRGNFPPRFSGLQFPNYSSELNVNALELDDSALYLCASSSPGQGLTYEQYFGPGTRLTVT.